The text below deals with one T cell receptor beta chain. It lacks a known antigen. Base qualities are not provided; no much larger clone lies one nucleotide away. This specimen comes from a study of T cell responses to AZD1222 COVID-19 vaccine (dated by TCRdb to 2020 to 2023). About the investigation overall: AZD1222 recipients whose second dose came at about 4 weeks and those whose second dose came at about 12 weeks were combined into one group, since spike-specific TCR depth and breadth did not differ between the two schedules. Enrollment into the trials was organized by age into subgroups of 18-55, 56-69 and 70-plus years, and those subgroups contained approximately 150, 30 and 60 TCR-sequenced participants, respectively. TCR sequencing covered approximately 230 trial participants: roughly 200 given two doses of AZD1222 and 26 given two doses of MenACWY control vaccine.

The CDR3 regions of human TCRbeta chains were analyzed by immunosequencing. From the authors' description of their analysis: Repertoire TCRs were checked for matches against a reference library of SARS-CoV-2-specific TCRs that had been generated using the MIRA antigen-specificity platform. Breadth was defined as the fraction of unique TCRs that were SARS-CoV-2-associated, and depth was defined as the fraction of total T cells that were SARS-CoV-2-associated. Using the MIRA data, each spike-specific TCR was assigned both to the spike region to which the TCR was reactive and to a CD4 or CD8 class. Log10-transformed breadth and depth values were compared by one-way ANOVA with Sidak's multiple comparisons tests. TCRdb holds this immuneACCESS table with in-frame rearrangements only. Some clones are missing; in checked studies, unresolved V genes explain under half, and the rest has no known cause. The V and J calls and clone size come from that table; D and trimming were worked out from the DNA. The sample table records 130,000 or so clones; 80% to 95% of these occur just once. About 3.1% of the sample comes from the top ten.

This sample's time point label indicates: baseline before first vaccination. Vaccinee samples were obtained from the UK trials COV001 and COV002, which included a single-blind randomized controlled phase 2/3 trial of AZD1222 (ChAdOx1 nCoV-19) in healthy adults. Trial participant PBMC samples were collected at day 0 and day 28 after the second dose for TCRbeta chain sequencing. Beyond this particular receptor, the publication reports: The 56-69-year group was small, and its depth increase did not reach significance, likely because of low power. No day 14 peak-response samples were available, so repertoires were characterized only after the peak T cell response. Reportedly, close to half of the unique spike-specific TCRs recognized epitopes lying outside the regions that are mutated in the B.1.351 and B.1.1.7 variants. After two AZD1222 doses, spike-specific TCR breadth and depth were significantly higher than at day 0 and than in MenACWY recipients. Conclusions about previously exposed vaccinees are limited because only five or six AZD1222 recipients were SARS-CoV-2 seropositive at baseline. The vaccine-associated CD4 TCRs covered the entire spike protein, and the dominant responses fell in regions 160-218 and 743-854. Most participants were white British and females outnumbered males, and the authors suggested that clonal diversity may have been underestimated.

Reading the germline V gene gives CDR1 SGHTS and CDR2 YDEGEE. Including cysteine and phenylalanine, the CDR3 has 15 amino acids. Of all the DNA, just the CDR3 is kept, 45 bases in frame from base 1. V and J are trimmed by 6 bases and 7 bases, and the gene matches miss 8 bases of the junction. This receptor was obtained from an adult in good health. Here the chain combines TRBV5-8 and TRBJ1-6, and 9 junctional nucleotides match TRBD1. The specimen comprised peripheral blood, sampled on day 0 of AZD1222 vaccination. The CDR3 here reads CASNVQGARNSPLHF. The base sequence is TGTGCCAGCAACGTACAGGGGGCAAGGAATTCACCCCTCCACTTT.